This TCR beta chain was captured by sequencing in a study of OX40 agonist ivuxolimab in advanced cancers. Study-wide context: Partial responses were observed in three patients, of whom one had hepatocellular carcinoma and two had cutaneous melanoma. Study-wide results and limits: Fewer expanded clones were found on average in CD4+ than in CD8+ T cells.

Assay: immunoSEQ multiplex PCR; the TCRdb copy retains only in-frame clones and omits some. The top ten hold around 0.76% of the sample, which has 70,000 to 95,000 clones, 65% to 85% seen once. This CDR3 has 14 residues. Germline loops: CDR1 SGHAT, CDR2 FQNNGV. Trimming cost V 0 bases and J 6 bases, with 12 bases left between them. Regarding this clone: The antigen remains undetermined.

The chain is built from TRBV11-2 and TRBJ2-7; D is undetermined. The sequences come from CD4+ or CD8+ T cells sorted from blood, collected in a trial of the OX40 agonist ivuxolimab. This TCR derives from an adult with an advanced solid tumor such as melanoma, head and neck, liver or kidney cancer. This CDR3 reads CASSLDWGPTEQYF. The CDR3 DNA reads TGTGCCAGCAGCTTAGATTGGGGTCCTACCGAGCAGTACTTC. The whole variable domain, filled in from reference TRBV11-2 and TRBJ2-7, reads EAGVAQSPRYKIIEKRQSVAFWCNPISGHATLYWYQQILGQGPKLLIQFQNNGVVDDSQLPKDRFSAERLKGVDSTLKIQPAKLEDSAVYLCASSLDWGPTEQYFGPGTRLTVT.